The rows below give T cell receptor beta chains drawn from one sample of a study of beta chain features in type 1 diabetes. Profiled with immunoSEQ multiplex PCR; TCRdb holds only in-frame clones, not every one. The sample consists of hundreds of thousands of clones, over 12% of them appearing once. Sequenced material: naive CD4+ T cells from blood. Receptor source: a man younger than 35 with type 1 diabetes. The CDR3 runs from the conserved cysteine through the conserved F or W. The D gene is left open where the match is weak. Where a row states a size, it is once, few, many or the class of an expanded clone; other rows omit it.

abundance	d_gene	len	v_gene	j_gene	CDR3nt	CDR3aa
few	TRBD1	15	TRBV19	TRBJ2-2	TGTGCCAGTAGCGGAAACAGGGGGAACACCGGGGAGCTGTTTTTT	CASSGNRGNTGELFF
-	TRBD1	14	TRBV4-1	TRBJ1-2	TGCGCCAGCAGCCTACGGAGACAGGGTGGTGGCTACACCTTC	CASSLRRQGGGYTF
-	-	15	TRBV7-2	TRBJ1-2	TGTGCCAGCAGCCCCGACAGTTCCCCTCGCTATGGCTACACCTTC	CASSPDSSPRYGYTF
few	-	13	TRBV7-2	TRBJ1-5	TGTGCCAGCAGCTACGAGAGCAATCAGCCCCAGCATTTT	CASSYESNQPQHF
-	-	12	TRBV14	TRBJ2-3	TGTGCCAGCAGCTTCGACGGGGTTACGCAGTATTTT	CASSFDGVTQYF
-	TRBD2	12	TRBV5-4	TRBJ2-1	TGTGCCAGCAGCTTGGCCAACGGGGGGGGCCTCTTC	CASSLANGGGLF
few	TRBD2	17	TRBV7-2	TRBJ2-3	TGTGCCAGCAGCCATGCCCCTAGCGGGAGTAAGACAGATACGCAGTATTTT	CASSHAPSGSKTDTQYF
-	TRBD2	17	TRBV11-2	TRBJ2-7	TGTGCCAGCAGCTTAGAGGCCGGGACTAGCGGGGCTCACGAGCAGTACTTC	CASSLEAGTSGAHEQYF
few	-	12	TRBV11-2	TRBJ1-2	TGTGCCAGCAACTCGGGGGGCTATGGCTACACCTTC	CASNSGGYGYTF
-	-	14	TRBV30	TRBJ1-5	TGTGCCTGGAGTGTACTATCCAGCTCCCAGCCCCAGCATTTT	CAWSVLSSSQPQHF
-	TRBD1	14	TRBV5-1	TRBJ2-1	TGCGCCAGCAGCCTAGGGACAGGGGGTAATGAGCAGTTCTTC	CASSLGTGGNEQFF
-	-	14	TRBV30	TRBJ1-5	TGTGCCTGGAGTGGAGGGTTTGGCAATCAGCCCCAGCATTTT	CAWSGGFGNQPQHF
few	TRBD1	15	TRBV7-2	TRBJ2-6	TGTGCCAGCAGCTGGGGACAGCCTGGGGCCAACGTCCTGACTTTC	CASSWGQPGANVLTF
few	TRBD1	13	TRBV12-5	TRBJ1-2	TGTGCTAGTGGTTCACAGGGGGGAGTCGGCTACACCTTC	CASGSQGGVGYTF
few	TRBD2	14	TRBV30	TRBJ2-3	TGTGCCTGGAGTTACGGGGGGGCAGGAGATACGCAGTATTTT	CAWSYGGAGDTQYF
few	TRBD1	14	TRBV5-1	TRBJ2-3	TGCGCCAGCAGCCCCGGACAGGGGTCAGATACGCAGTATTTT	CASSPGQGSDTQYF
-	TRBD1	15	TRBV7-8	TRBJ2-7	TGTGCCAGCAGCTTAACTCGGACAGGGCCAGCCGAGCAGTACTTC	CASSLTRTGPAEQYF